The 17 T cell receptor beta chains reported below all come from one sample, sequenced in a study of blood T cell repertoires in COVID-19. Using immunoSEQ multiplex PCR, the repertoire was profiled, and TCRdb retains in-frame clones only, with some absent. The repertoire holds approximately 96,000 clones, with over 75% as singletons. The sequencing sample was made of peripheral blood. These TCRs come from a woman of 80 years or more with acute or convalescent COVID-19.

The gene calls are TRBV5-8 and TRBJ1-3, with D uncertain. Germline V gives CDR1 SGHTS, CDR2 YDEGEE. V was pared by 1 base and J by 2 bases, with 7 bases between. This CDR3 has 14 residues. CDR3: CASSLLVTGNTIYF. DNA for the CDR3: TGTGCCAGCAGCTTGCTTGTAACTGGAAACACCATATATTTT.

The CDR3 nucleotides are TGTGCCAGCAGCCAAGCTCTAGCGGGGGCAACCGGGGAGCTGTTTTTT. Protein product: CASSQALAGATGELFF. The chain links TRBV3-1 (or the pseudogene TRBV3-2) to TRBJ2-2; 10 bases line up with TRBD2. Losses at the gene ends were 1 base for V and 5 bases for J; bases not matched to a gene: 4. CDR1 is LGHDT and CDR2 is YNNKEL in the germline V gene (reference sequence). The CDR3 contains 16 residues.

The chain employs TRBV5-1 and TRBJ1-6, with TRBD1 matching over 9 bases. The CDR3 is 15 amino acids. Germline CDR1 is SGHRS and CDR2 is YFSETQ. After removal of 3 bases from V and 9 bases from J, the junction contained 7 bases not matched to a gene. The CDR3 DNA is TGCGCCAGCAGCTCCGGACAGGGGTACGGTTCACCCCTCCACTTT. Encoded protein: CASSSGQGYGSPLHF.

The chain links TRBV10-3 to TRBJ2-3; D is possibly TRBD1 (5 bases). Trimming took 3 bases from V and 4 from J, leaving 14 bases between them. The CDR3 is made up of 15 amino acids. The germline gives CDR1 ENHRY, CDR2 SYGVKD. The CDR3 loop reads CAISDFGHDPDTQYF. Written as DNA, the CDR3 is TGTGCCATCAGTGACTTTGGACATGATCCAGATACGCAGTATTTT.

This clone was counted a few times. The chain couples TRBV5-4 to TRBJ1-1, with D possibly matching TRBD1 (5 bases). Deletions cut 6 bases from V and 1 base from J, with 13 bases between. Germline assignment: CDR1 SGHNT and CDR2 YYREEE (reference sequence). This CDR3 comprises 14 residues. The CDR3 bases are TGTGCCAGCACCCCGGGAGGGACGAACACTGAAGCTTTCTTT. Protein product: CASTPGGTNTEAFF.

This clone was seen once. CDR3 coding DNA: TGTGCCAGCAGTATACCCTTAGAGACAGGGGGTACCTACGAGCAGTACTTC. Translated: CASSIPLETGGTYEQYF. This sequence joins TRBV6-2 or TRBV6-3 and TRBJ2-7, with 9 nucleotides matching TRBD1. Germline V gene data show CDR1 as MNHEY and CDR2 as SVGEGT. CDR3 length: 17 amino acids. The junction had 13 bases not matched to a gene; V was cut back by 5 bases and J by 2 bases.

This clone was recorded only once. Here the CDR3 DNA reads TGTGCCAGCAGCAGGGACAGAAACTATGGCTACACCTTC. It specifies CASSRDRNYGYTF. The V call is TRBV11-2, the J call TRBJ1-2; 7 nucleotides align to TRBD1. Germline loops: CDR1 SGHAT, CDR2 FQNNGV. The CDR3 extends over 13 amino acids. J lost 2 bases, V lost 5 bases, and 2 bases had no gene match.

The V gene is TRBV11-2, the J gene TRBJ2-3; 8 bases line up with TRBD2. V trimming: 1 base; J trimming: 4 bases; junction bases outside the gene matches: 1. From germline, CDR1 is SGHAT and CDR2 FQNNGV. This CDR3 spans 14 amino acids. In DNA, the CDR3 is TGTGCCAGCAGCTTAGCGGGGGGGCCAGATACGCAGTATTTT. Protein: CASSLAGGPDTQYF.

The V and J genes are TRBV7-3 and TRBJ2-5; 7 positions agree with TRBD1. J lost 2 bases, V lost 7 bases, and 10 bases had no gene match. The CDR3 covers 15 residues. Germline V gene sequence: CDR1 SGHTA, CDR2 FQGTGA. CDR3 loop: CASTLQGMGQETQYF. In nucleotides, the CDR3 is TGTGCCAGCACCCTACAGGGGATGGGGCAAGAGACCCAGTACTTC.

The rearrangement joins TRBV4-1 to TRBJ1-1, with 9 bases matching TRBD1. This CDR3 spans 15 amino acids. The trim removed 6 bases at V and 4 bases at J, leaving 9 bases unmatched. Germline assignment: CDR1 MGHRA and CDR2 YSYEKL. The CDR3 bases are TGCGCCAGCAGACAGGGGGGACAGGGCGTCACTGAAGCTTTCTTT. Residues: CASRQGGQGVTEAFF.

CDR3 bases: TGTGCCAGCACAGGGGGCCATAGTAGGTACGAGCAGTACTTC. Translation: CASTGGHSRYEQYF. The rearrangement links TRBV28 to TRBJ2-7; TRBD1 agrees at 8 bases. CDR1 and CDR2 from the germline V gene are MDHEN and SYDVKM. This CDR3 spans 14 amino acids. The V and J ends lost 7 bases and 4 bases, in that order; junction bases with no gene match: 9.

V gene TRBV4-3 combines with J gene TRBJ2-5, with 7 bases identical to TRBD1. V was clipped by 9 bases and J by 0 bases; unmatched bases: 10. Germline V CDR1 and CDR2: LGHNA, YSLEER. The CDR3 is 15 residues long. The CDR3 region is CARLRQGPYQETQYF. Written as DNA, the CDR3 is TGCGCCAGGCTCCGACAGGGCCCGTACCAAGAGACCCAGTACTTC.

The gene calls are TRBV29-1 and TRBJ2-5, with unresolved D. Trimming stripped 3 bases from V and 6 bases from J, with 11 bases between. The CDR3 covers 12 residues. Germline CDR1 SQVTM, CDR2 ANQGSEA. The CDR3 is CSVDLSTKTQYF. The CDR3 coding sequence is TGCAGCGTTGACTTGAGCACCAAGACCCAGTACTTC.

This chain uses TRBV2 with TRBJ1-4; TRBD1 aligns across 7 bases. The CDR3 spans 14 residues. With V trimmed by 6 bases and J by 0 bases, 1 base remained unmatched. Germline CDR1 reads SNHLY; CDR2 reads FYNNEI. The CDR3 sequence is CASSDRATNEKLFF. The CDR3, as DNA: TGTGCCAGCAGCGACAGGGCAACTAATGAAAAACTGTTTTTT.

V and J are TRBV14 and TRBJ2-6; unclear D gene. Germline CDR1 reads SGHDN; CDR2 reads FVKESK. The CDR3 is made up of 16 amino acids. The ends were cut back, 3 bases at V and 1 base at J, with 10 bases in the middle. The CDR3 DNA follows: TGTGCCAGCAGCCATCTAGGTTTTTCTGGGGCCAACGTCCTGACTTTC. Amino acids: CASSHLGFSGANVLTF.

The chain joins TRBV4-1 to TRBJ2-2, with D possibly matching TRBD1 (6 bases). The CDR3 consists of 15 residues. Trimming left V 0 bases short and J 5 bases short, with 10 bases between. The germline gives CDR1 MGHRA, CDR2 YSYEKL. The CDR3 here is CASSQDRGGTGELFF. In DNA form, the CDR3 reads TGCGCCAGCAGCCAAGATAGAGGGGGAACCGGGGAGCTGTTTTTT.

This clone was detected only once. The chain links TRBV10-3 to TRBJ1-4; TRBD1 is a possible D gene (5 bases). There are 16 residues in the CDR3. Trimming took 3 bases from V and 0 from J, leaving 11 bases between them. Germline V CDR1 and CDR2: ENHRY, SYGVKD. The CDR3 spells CAISETGGATNEKLFF. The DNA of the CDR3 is TGTGCCATCAGTGAAACGGGGGGGGCAACTAATGAAAAACTGTTTTTT.